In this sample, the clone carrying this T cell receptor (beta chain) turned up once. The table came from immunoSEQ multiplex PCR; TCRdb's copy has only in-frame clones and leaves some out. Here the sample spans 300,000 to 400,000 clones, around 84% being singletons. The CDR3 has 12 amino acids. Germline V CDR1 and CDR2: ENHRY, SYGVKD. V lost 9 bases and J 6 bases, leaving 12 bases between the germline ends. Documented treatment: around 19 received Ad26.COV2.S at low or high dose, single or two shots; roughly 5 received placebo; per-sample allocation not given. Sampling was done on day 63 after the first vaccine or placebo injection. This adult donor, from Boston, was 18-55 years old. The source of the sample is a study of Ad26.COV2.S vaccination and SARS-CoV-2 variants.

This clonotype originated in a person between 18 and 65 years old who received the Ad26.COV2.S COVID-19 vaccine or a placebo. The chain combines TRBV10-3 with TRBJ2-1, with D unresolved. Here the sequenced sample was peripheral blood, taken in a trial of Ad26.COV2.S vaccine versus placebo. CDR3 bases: TGTGCCATAAAAGCCAGCAGCAATGAGCAGTTCTTC. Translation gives CAIKASSNEQFF.